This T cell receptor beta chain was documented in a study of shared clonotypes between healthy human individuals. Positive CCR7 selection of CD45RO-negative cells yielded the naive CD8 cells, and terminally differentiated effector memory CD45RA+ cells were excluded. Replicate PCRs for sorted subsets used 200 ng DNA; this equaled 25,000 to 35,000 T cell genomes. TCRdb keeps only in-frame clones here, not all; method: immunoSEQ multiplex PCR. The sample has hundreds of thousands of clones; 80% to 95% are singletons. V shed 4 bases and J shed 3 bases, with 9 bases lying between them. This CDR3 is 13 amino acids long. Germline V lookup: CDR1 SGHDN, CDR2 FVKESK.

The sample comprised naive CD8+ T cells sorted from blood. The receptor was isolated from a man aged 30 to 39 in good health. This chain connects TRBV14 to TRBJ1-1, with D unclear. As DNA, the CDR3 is TGTGCCAGCAGCCTCGGTTGGGACACTGAAGCTTTCTTT. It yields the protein CASSLGWDTEAFF.